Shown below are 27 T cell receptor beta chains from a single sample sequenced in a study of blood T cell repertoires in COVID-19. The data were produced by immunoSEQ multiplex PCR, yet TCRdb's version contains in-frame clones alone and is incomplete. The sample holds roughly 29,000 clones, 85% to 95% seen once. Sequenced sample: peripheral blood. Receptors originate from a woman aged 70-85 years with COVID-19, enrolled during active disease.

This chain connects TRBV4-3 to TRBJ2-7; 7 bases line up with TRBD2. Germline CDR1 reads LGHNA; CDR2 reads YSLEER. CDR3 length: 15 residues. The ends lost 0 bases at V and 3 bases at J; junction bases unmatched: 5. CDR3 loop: CASSQERSGIYEQYF. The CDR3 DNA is TGCGCCAGCAGCCAAGAAAGGAGCGGGATCTACGAGCAGTACTTC.

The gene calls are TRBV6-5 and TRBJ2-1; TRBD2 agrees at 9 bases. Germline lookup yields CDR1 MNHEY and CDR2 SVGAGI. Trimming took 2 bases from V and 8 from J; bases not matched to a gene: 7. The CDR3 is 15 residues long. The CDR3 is CASSYVLAGVHEQFF. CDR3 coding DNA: TGTGCCAGCAGTTACGTGTTAGCGGGAGTGCATGAGCAGTTCTTC.

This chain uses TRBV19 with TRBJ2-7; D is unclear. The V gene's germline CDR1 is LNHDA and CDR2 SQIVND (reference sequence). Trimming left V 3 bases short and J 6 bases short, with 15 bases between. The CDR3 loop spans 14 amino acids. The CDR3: CASSIPQIGGEQYF. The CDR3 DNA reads TGTGCCAGTAGTATCCCCCAGATTGGTGGCGAGCAGTACTTC. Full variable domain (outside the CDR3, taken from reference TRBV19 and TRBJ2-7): DGGITQSPKYLFRKEGQNVTLSCEQNLNHDAMYWYRQDPGQGLRLIYYSQIVNDFQKGDIAEGYSVSREKKESFPLTVTSAQKNPTAFYLCASSIPQIGGEQYFGPGTRLTVT.

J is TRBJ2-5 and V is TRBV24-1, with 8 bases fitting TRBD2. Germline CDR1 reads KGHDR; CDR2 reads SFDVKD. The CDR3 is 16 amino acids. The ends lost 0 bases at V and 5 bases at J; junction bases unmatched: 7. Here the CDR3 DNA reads TGTGCCACCAGTGATTTGCAGGCGGGAGGCGTGGAGACCCAGTACTTC. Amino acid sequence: CATSDLQAGGVETQYF.

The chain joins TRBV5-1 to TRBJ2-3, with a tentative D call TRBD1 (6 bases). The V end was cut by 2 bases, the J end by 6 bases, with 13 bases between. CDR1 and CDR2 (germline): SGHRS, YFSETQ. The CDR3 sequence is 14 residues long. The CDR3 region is CASSLGTSSDTQYF. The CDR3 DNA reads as TGCGCCAGCAGCTTAGGGACATCCTCCGATACGCAGTATTTT. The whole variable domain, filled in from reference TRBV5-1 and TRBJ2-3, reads KAGVTQTPRYLIKTRGQQVTLSCSPISGHRSVSWYQQTPGQGLQFLFEYFSETQRNKGNFPGRFSGRQFSNSRSEMNVSTLELGDSALYLCASSLGTSSDTQYFGPGTRLTVL.

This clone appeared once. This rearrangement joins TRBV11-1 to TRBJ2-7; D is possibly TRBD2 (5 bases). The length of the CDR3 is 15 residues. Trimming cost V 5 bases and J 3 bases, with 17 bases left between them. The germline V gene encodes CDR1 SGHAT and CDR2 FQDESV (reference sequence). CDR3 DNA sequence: TGTGCCAGCAGCAAGCGGACCGCCGGCGTCTACGAGCAGTACTTC. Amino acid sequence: CASSKRTAGVYEQYF.

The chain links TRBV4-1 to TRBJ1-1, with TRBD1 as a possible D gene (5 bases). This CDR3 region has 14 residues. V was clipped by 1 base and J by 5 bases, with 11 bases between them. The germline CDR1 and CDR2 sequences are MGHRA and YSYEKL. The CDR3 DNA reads TGCGCCAGCAGCCAAGGTCAGGGATTGACTGAAGCTTTCTTT. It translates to CASSQGQGLTEAFF.

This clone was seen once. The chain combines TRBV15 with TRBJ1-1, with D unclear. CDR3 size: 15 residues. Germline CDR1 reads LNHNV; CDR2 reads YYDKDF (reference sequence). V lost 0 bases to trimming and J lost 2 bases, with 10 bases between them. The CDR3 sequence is CATSRDRSGNTEAFF. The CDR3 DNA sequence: TGTGCCACCAGCAGAGATCGTTCGGGTAACACTGAAGCTTTCTTT.

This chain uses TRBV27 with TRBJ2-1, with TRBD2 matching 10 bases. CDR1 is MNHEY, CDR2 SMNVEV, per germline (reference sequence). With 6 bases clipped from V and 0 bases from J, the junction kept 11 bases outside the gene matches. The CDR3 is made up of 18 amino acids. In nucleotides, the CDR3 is TGTGCCAGCAGGCGGCTAGCGGGAGTCCCGAGCTCCTACAATGAGCAGTTCTTC. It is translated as CASRRLAGVPSSYNEQFF.

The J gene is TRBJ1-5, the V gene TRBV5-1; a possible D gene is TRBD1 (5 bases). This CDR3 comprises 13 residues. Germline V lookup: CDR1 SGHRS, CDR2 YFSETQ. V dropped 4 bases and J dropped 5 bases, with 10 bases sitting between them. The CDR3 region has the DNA TGCGCCAGCAGCCCGGGGGGGGATCAGCCCCAGCATTTT. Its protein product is CASSPGGDQPQHF.

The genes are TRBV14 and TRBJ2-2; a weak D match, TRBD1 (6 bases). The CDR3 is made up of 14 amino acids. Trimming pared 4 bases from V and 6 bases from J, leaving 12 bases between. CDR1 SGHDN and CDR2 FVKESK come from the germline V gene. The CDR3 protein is CASSRWKGAGELFF. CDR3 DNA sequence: TGTGCCAGCAGCCGTTGGAAGGGGGCCGGGGAGCTGTTTTTT.

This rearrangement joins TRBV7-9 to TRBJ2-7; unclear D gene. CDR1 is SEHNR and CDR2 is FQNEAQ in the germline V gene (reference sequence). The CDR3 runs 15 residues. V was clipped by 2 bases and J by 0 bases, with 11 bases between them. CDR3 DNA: TGTGCCAGCAGCTTACAACCCTACGGCTCCTACGAGCAGTACTTC. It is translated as CASSLQPYGSYEQYF.

The CDR3 loop reads CASSLPPAGPSGNTIYF. DNA for the CDR3: TGTGCCAGCAGTTTACCTCCCGCGGGTCCCTCTGGAAACACCATATATTTT. The chain has TRBV28 and TRBJ1-3, with D unresolved. CDR3 size: 17 residues. V lost 2 bases and J 0 bases, leaving 14 bases between the germline ends. The germline CDR1 and CDR2 sequences are MDHEN and SYDVKM.

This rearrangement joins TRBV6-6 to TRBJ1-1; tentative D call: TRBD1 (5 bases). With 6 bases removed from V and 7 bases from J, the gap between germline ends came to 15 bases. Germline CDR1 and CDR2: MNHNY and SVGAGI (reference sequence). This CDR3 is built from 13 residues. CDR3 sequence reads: CASSPGTQYEAFF. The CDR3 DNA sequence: TGTGCCAGCAGCCCCGGGACTCAGTATGAAGCTTTCTTT.

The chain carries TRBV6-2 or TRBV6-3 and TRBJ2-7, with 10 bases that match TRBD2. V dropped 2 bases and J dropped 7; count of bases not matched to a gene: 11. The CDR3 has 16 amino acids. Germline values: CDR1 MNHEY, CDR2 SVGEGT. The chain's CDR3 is CASSYTLAGAPGEQYF. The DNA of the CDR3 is TGTGCCAGCAGTTACACGCTAGCGGGAGCACCTGGTGAGCAGTACTTC.

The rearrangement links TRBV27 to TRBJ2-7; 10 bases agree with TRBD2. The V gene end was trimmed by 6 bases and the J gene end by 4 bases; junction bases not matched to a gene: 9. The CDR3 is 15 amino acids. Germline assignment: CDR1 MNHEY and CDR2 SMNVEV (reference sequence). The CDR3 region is CASRSQAGGPYEQYF. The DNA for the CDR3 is TGTGCCAGCAGATCACAAGCGGGAGGGCCTTACGAGCAGTACTTC.

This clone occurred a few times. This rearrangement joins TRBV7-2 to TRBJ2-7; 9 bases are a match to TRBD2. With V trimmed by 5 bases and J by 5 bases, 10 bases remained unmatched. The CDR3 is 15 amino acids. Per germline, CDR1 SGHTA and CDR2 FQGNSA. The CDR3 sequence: CASSRTSDQGHEQYF. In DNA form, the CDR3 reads TGTGCCAGCAGCCGGACTAGCGATCAGGGCCACGAGCAGTACTTC. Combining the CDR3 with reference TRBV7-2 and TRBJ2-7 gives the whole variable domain GAGVSQSPSNKVTEKGKDVELRCDPISGHTALYWYRQSLGQGLEFLIYFQGNSAPDKSGLPSDRFSAERTGGSVSTLTIQRTQQEDSAVYLCASSRTSDQGHEQYFGPGTRLTVT.

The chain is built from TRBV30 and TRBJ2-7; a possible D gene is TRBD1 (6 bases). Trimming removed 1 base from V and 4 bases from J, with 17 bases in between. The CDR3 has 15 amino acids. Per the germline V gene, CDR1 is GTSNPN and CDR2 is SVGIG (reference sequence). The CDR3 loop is CAWSGTGFSLYEQYF. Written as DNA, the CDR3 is TGTGCCTGGAGTGGTACAGGGTTTTCCCTTTACGAGCAGTACTTC.

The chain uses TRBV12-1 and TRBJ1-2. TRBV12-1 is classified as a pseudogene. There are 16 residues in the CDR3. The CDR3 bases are TGTGCCAGCAGCTTTTCACTGTGGCCAGAACGGGATGGCTACACCTTC. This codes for CASSFSLWPERDGYTF.

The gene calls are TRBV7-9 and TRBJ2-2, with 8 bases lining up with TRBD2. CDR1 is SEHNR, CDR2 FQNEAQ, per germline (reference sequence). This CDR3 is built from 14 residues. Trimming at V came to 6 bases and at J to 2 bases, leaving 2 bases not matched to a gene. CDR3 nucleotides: TGTGCCAGCAGGCTAGCGGGTAACACCGGGGAGCTGTTTTTT. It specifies CASRLAGNTGELFF. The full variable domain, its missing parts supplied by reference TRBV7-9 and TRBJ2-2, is DTGVSQNPRHKITKRGQNVTFRCDPISEHNRLYWYRQTLGQGPEFLTYFQNEAQLEKSRLLSDRFSAERPKGSFSTLEIQRTEQGDSAMYLCASRLAGNTGELFFGEGSRLTVL.

The CDR3 DNA reads as TGTGCCAGCAGCCTAGCCAGGGGGAACTATGGCTACACCTTC. It translates to CASSLARGNYGYTF. The chain couples TRBV28 to TRBJ1-2, with 7 bases lining up with TRBD1. The V segment lost 6 bases and the J segment 2 bases; nucleotides outside the gene matches: 6. From germline, CDR1 is MDHEN and CDR2 SYDVKM. This CDR3 is built from 14 residues.

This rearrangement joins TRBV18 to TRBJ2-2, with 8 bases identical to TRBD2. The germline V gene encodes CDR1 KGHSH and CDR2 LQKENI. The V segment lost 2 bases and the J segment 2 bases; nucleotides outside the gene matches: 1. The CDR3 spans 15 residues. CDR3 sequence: CASSPSGRNTGELFF. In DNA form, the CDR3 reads TGTGCCAGCTCACCAAGCGGGAGAAACACCGGGGAGCTGTTTTTT.

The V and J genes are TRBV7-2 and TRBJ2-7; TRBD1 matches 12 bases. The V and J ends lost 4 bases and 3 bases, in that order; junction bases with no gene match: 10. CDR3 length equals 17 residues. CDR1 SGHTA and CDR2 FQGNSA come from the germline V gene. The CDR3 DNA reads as TGTGCCAGCAGCTCAGCCTCAGGGACAGGGGGCTTCTACGAGCAGTACTTC. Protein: CASSSASGTGGFYEQYF.

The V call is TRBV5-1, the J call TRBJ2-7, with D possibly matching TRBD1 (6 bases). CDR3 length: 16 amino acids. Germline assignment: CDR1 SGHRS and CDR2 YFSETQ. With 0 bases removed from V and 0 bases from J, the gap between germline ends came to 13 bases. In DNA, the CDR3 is TGCGCCAGCAGCTTGGAGGCGACAGGTAGCTCCTACGAGCAGTACTTC. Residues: CASSLEATGSSYEQYF.

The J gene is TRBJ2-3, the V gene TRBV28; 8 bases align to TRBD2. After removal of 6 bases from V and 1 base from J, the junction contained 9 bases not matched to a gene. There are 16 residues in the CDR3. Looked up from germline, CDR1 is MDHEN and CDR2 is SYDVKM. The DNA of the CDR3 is TGTGCCAGCAGCTCGCCGGCGGGGGGAGGCACAGATACGCAGTATTTT. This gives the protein CASSSPAGGGTDTQYF.

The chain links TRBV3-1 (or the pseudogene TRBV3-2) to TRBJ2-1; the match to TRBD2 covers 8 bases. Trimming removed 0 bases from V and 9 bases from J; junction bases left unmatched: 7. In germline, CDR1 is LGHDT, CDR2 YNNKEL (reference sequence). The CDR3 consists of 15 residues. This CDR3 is CASSQDLEREFEQFF. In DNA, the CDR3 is TGTGCCAGCAGCCAAGATCTCGAGCGGGAGTTTGAGCAGTTCTTC.

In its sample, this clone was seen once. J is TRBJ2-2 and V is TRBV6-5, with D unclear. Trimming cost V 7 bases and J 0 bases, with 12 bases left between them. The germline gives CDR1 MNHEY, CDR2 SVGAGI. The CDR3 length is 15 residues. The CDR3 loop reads CASTVNGANTGELFF. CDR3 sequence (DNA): TGTGCCAGCACGGTGAACGGTGCGAACACCGGGGAGCTGTTTTTT.